One and the same sample provided the 20 T cell receptor beta chains below, sequenced in a study of T cells in localized non-small cell lung cancer. Measured with immunoSEQ multiplex PCR; TCRdb has only the in-frame clones, and not every one. Of some 30,000 clones in the sample, about 78% were seen once. Sample: peripheral blood, taken before any cancer treatment. These receptors came from a male donor older than 55 with stage II squamous cell lung carcinoma.

The chain couples TRBV14 to TRBJ2-2, with 10 nucleotides matching TRBD2. J was trimmed by 7 bases and V by 1 base; bases with no gene match: 9. Germline assignment: CDR1 SGHDN and CDR2 FVKESK. The CDR3 loop spans 17 amino acids. In DNA, the CDR3 is TGTGCCAGCAGCCAAGGGCTAGCGGGGGCCGGGGTCGGGGAGCTGTTTTTT. Residues: CASSQGLAGAGVGELFF.

The V gene is TRBV2, the J gene TRBJ1-4; 7 nucleotides match TRBD1. The germline V gene encodes CDR1 SNHLY and CDR2 FYNNEI. This CDR3 spans 15 amino acids. V gave up 5 bases and J gave up 7 bases; unmatched junction bases: 10. Here the CDR3 reads CASSRARQGVEKLFF. CDR3 nucleotides: TGTGCCAGCAGTCGAGCCAGACAGGGCGTTGAAAAACTGTTTTTT.

The chain combines TRBV4-1 with TRBJ2-3, with TRBD2 matching 9 bases. J lost 3 bases, V lost 4 bases, and 11 bases had no gene match. The CDR3 sequence is 17 residues long. Germline V CDR1 and CDR2: MGHRA, YSYEKL. As DNA, the CDR3 is TGCGCCAGCAGCCCCCGGTCTAGCGGGGAAGGGACAGATACGCAGTATTTT. This encodes CASSPRSSGEGTDTQYF.

V is TRBV25-1 and J is TRBJ2-7, with D maybe TRBD2 (6 bases). V was trimmed by 4 bases and J by 3 bases, leaving 10 bases between them. The CDR3 spans 13 residues. Looked up from germline, CDR1 is MGHDK and CDR2 is SYGVNS. The CDR3 here is CASSAYGSYEQYF. CDR3 coding DNA: TGTGCCAGCAGTGCATACGGGAGCTACGAGCAGTACTTC.

This chain joins TRBV4-1 and TRBJ2-7; no clear D. Germline V gene data show CDR1 as MGHRA and CDR2 as YSYEKL. Trimming pared 0 bases from V and 2 bases from J, leaving 5 bases between. CDR3 length: 13 residues. The CDR3 loop reads CASSQEVTYEQYF. As DNA, the CDR3 is TGCGCCAGCAGCCAAGAGGTCACCTACGAGCAGTACTTC.

This clone was seen a few times. V is TRBV18 and J is TRBJ1-2, with D maybe TRBD1 (5 bases). In germline, CDR1 is KGHSH, CDR2 LQKENI. CDR3 length: 16 residues. Trimming took off 1 base at V and 4 bases at J, with 16 bases between the two ends. The CDR3 DNA follows: TGTGCCAGCTCACCACGACTAGGGGAGGAAGGCTATGGCTACACCTTC. This translates into CASSPRLGEEGYGYTF.

The chain carries TRBV18 and TRBJ2-7; the D gene is possibly TRBD2 (6 bases). V lost 8 bases and J lost 0, with 14 bases in between. Germline lookup yields CDR1 KGHSH and CDR2 LQKENI. The CDR3 extends over 14 amino acids. DNA of the CDR3: TGTGCCAGCGCGGGATCCGTCTACTCCTACGAGCAGTACTTC. It codes for CASAGSVYSYEQYF.

The rearrangement uses TRBV4-3 and TRBJ2-7; TRBD1 matches at 10 bases. V trimming: 2 bases; J trimming: 6 bases; junction bases outside the gene matches: 4. The CDR3 has 14 residues. The germline V gene has CDR1 LGHNA and CDR2 YSLEER. The CDR3 sequence is CASSQRTGGTEQYF. CDR3 bases: TGCGCCAGCAGCCAACGGACAGGGGGGACCGAGCAGTACTTC.

By proportion, this clone is medium-sized. The chain has TRBV7-9 and TRBJ1-2; D unclear. Germline-derived CDR1 and CDR2 are SEHNR and FQNEAQ (reference sequence). The CDR3 is made up of 13 amino acids. Trimming removed 1 base at V and 4 bases at J, with 7 bases between. The CDR3 DNA sequence: TGTGCCAGCAGCTTAGAAAGGGTCTATGGCTACACCTTC. Protein product: CASSLERVYGYTF.

The chain couples TRBV11-2 to TRBJ2-7, with D unresolved. There are 16 residues in the CDR3. Germline V gives CDR1 SGHAT, CDR2 FQNNGV. Trimming pared 1 base from V and 2 bases from J, leaving 15 bases between. The chain's CDR3 is CASSLAYSDHPYEQYF. CDR3 sequence (DNA): TGTGCCAGCAGCTTAGCGTATTCGGACCACCCCTACGAGCAGTACTTC.

The chain combines TRBV5-1 with TRBJ2-1, with D possibly being TRBD1 (5 bases). This CDR3 has 13 residues. The V gene's germline CDR1 is SGHRS and CDR2 YFSETQ. With 4 bases removed from V and 6 bases from J, the gap between germline ends came to 11 bases. The CDR3 DNA sequence: TGCGCCAGCAGCCTAATGGACACCAATGAGCAGTTCTTC. Amino acid sequence: CASSLMDTNEQFF.

This rearrangement joins TRBV25-1 to TRBJ1-1; possible D gene TRBD1, 5 bases. This CDR3 has 16 residues. With 0 bases removed from V and 10 bases from J, the gap between germline ends came to 21 bases. Germline V gives CDR1 MGHDK, CDR2 SYGVNS. The CDR3 DNA is TGTGCCAGCAGTGAATACGGAACCACCGGGGCCGGTGGAGCTTTCTTT. Translating gives CASSEYGTTGAGGAFF.

The V call is TRBV5-1, the J call TRBJ2-5; 14 bases match TRBD2. There are 16 residues in the CDR3. J gave up 4 bases and V 6 bases, and 8 bases lay outside the gene matches. Germline V gene lookup returns CDR1 SGHRS and CDR2 YFSETQ. The CDR3 reads CASTRTSGGPGETQYF. The CDR3 DNA follows: TGCGCCAGCACCCGGACTAGCGGGGGGCCGGGAGAGACCCAGTACTTC.

The V and J genes are TRBV28 and TRBJ1-1; D is ambiguous. The CDR3 runs 13 residues. The V end was cut by 5 bases, the J end by 2 bases, with 9 bases between. Germline-derived CDR1 and CDR2 are MDHEN and SYDVKM. CDR3 sequence reads: CASSTFPNTEAFF. CDR3 sequence (DNA): TGTGCCAGCAGTACTTTTCCTAACACTGAAGCTTTCTTT.

This clone has a single count. DNA for the CDR3: TGCAGCGTCGAGGGACTAGAGGGGACCCAGTACTTC. The encoded protein is CSVEGLEGTQYF. V usage is TRBV29-1 and J usage is TRBJ2-5, with 8 nucleotides matching TRBD2. V lost 6 bases, J lost 7 bases, and 7 bases stayed unmatched. This CDR3 has 12 residues. Germline V lookup: CDR1 SQVTM, CDR2 ANQGSEA.

The rearrangement uses TRBV9 and TRBJ2-1; tentatively, D is TRBD1 or TRBD2 (5 bases each). Germline V gene lookup returns CDR1 SGDLS and CDR2 YYNGEE. Trimming pared 0 bases from V and 8 bases from J, leaving 15 bases between. The CDR3 has 15 amino acids. CDR3 coding DNA: TGTGCCAGCAGCGTAGAGGGGACCCCTGGCGATGAGCAGTTCTTC. Translated, it gives CASSVEGTPGDEQFF.

This chain connects TRBV5-1 to TRBJ2-5; 10 bases line up with TRBD1. V lost 0 bases and J lost 5; bases outside the gene matches: 4. The CDR3 is made up of 15 amino acids. The germline gives CDR1 SGHRS, CDR2 YFSETQ. As DNA, the CDR3 is TGCGCCAGCAGCTTGGCCGGGACAGGGGTGGAGACCCAGTACTTC. Translation gives CASSLAGTGVETQYF.

This rearrangement joins TRBV6-6 to TRBJ1-2; D is perhaps TRBD1 (5 bases). V dropped 1 base and J dropped 7 bases, with 7 bases sitting between them. The CDR3 sequence is 12 residues long. The V gene's germline CDR1 is MNHNY and CDR2 SVGAGI (reference sequence). CDR3 DNA: TGTGCCAGCAGTTACTTGGGGGGTGGCTACACCTTC. Translation gives CASSYLGGGYTF.

V usage is TRBV5-4 and J usage is TRBJ2-7, with D possibly matching TRBD2 (6 bases). Trimming cost V 3 bases and J 0 bases, with 13 bases left between them. The length of the CDR3 is 15 residues. Germline values: CDR1 SGHNT, CDR2 YYREEE (reference sequence). CDR3 nucleotides: TGTGCCAGCAGCTGGGGAGGCACCAGCTCCTACGAGCAGTACTTC. It translates to CASSWGGTSSYEQYF. Using reference TRBV5-4 and TRBJ2-7 for the parts outside the CDR3, the full variable domain is ETGVTQSPTHLIKTRGQQVTLRCSSQSGHNTVSWYQQALGQGPQFIFQYYREEENGRGNFPPRFSGLQFPNYSSELNVNALELDDSALYLCASSWGGTSSYEQYFGPGTRLTVT.

The chain recombines TRBV7-6 with TRBJ2-1, with TRBD2 matching over 14 bases. The germline CDR1 and CDR2 sequences are SGHVS and FNYEAQ. The CDR3 is 14 residues long. V gave up 5 bases and J gave up 14 bases; unmatched junction bases: 8. The CDR3 loop reads CASSRGLAGENEFF. The CDR3 DNA follows: TGTGCCAGCAGCCGGGGACTAGCGGGAGAGAATGAGTTCTTC. Looking up the rest from reference TRBV7-6 and TRBJ2-1 gives the full variable domain: GAGVSQSPRYKVTKRGQDVALRCDPISGHVSLYWYRQALGQGPEFLTYFNYEAQQDKSGLPNDRFSAERPEGSISTLTIQRTEQRDSAMYRCASSRGLAGENEFFGPGTRLTVL.